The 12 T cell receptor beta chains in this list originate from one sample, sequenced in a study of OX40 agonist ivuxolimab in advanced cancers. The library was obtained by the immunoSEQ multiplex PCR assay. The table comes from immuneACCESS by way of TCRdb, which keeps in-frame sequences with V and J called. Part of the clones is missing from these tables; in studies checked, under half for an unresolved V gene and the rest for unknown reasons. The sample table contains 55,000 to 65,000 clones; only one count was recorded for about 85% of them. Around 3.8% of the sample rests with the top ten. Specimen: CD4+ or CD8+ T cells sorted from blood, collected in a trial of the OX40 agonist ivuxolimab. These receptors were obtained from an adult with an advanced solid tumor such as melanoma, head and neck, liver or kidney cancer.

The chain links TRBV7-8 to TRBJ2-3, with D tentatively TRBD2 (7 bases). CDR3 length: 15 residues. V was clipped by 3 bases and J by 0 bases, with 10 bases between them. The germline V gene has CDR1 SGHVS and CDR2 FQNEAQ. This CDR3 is CASSFGGASTDTQYF. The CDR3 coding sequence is TGTGCCAGCAGCTTTGGGGGGGCGAGCACAGATACGCAGTATTTT.

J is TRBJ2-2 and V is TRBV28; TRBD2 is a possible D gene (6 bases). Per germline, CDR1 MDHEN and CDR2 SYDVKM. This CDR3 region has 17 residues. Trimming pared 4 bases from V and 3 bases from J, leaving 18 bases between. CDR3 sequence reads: CASSSSGLATDTGELFF. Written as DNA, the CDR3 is TGTGCCAGCAGTTCCTCGGGCCTAGCGACGGACACCGGGGAGCTGTTTTTT.

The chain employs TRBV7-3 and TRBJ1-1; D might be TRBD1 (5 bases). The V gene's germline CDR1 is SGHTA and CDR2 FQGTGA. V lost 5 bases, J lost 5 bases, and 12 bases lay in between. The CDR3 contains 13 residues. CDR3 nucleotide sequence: TGTGCCAGCAGCCCGGGGCGGGGAACTGAAGCTTTCTTT. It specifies CASSPGRGTEAFF. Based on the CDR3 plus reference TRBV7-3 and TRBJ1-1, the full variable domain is GAGVSQTPSNKVTEKGKYVELRCDPISGHTALYWYRQSLGQGPEFLIYFQGTGAADDSGLPNDRFFAVRPEGSVSTLKIQRTERGDSAVYLCASSPGRGTEAFFGQGTRLTVV.

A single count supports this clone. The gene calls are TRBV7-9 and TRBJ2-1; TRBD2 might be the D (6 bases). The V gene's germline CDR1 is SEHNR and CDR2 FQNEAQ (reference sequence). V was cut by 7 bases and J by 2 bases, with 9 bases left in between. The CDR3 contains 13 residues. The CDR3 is CASTPGAYNEQFF. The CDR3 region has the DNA TGTGCCAGCACCCCGGGGGCCTACAATGAGCAGTTCTTC.

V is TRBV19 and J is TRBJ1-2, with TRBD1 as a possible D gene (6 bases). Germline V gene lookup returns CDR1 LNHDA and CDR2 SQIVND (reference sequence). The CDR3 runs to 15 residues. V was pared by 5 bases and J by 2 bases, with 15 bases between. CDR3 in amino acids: CASSSSGTTNYGYTF. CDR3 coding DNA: TGTGCCAGTAGTTCCTCCGGGACAACGAACTATGGCTACACCTTC.

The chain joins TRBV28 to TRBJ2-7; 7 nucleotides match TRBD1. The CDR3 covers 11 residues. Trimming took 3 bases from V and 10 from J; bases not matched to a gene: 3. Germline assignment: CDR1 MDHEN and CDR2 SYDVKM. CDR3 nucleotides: TGTGCCAGCAGTTTTGGGACAGATCAGTACTTC. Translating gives CASSFGTDQYF.

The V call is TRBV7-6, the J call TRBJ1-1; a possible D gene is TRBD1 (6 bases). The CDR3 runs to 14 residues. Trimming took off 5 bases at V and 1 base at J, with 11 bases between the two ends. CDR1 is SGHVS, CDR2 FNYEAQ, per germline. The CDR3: CASSKGTQNTEAFF. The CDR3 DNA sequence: TGTGCCAGCAGCAAAGGGACACAGAACACTGAAGCTTTCTTT.

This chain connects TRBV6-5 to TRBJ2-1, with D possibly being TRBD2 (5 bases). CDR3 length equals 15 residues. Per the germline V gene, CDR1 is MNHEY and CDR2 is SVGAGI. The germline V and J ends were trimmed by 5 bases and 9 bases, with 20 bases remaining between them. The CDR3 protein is CASSRQRGPPGEQFF. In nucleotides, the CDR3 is TGTGCCAGCAGTAGACAACGCGGGCCCCCCGGTGAGCAGTTCTTC.

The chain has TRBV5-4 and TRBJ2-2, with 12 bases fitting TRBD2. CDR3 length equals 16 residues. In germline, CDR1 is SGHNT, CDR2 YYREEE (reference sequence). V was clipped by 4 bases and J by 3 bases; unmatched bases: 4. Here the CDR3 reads CASSPGTSGYTGELFF. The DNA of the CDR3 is TGTGCCAGCAGCCCCGGGACTAGCGGGTACACCGGGGAGCTGTTTTTT. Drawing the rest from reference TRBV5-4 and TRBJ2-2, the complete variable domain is ETGVTQSPTHLIKTRGQQVTLRCSSQSGHNTVSWYQQALGQGPQFIFQYYREEENGRGNFPPRFSGLQFPNYSSELNVNALELDDSALYLCASSPGTSGYTGELFFGEGSRLTVL.

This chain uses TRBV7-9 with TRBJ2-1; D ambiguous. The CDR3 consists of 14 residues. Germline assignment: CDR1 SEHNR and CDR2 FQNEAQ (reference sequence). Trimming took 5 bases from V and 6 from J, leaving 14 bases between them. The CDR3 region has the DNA TGTGCCAGCAGCCCCATTAGAGATCTCAATGAGCAGTTCTTC. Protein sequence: CASSPIRDLNEQFF.

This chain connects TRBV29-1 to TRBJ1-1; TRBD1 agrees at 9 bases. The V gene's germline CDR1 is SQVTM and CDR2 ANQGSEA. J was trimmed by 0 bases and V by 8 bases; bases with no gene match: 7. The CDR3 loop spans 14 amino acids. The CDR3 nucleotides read TGCAGCTCCGGACAGGGGACCTTGAACACTGAAGCTTTCTTT. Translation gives CSSGQGTLNTEAFF.

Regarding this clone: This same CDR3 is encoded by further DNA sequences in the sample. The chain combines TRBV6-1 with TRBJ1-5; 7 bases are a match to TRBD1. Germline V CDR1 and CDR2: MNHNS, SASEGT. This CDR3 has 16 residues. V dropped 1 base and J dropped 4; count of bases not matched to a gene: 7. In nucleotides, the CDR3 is TGTGCCAGCAGTGAAGATAGGGGGCCGAGTAATCAGCCCCAGCATTTT. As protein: CASSEDRGPSNQPQHF.